This T cell receptor (beta chain) came from a study of T cells in Graves' hyperthyroidism and ophthalmopathy. CDR1 and CDR2 from the germline V gene are LGHNT and FRNRAP. V lost 3 bases to trimming and J lost 9 bases, with 17 bases between them. The CDR3 spans 14 residues. RNA transcripts were the template for amplifying TCR beta CDR3 regions. The primer set for the first-round RT-PCR of the TCR CDR3 was HTBI. TCRdb independently ran MiXCR on the multiplex PCR reads; one entry per CDR3 protein. Of about 280,000 distinct CDR3 sequences in the sample, around 25% were seen once. This clonotype has only a few counts. Antigen: not known. Study-wide results and caveats: Most clonotypes that expanded in the thyroid above 0.001 also showed up in blood.

This TCR derives from a man in his forties or fifties with Graves' hyperthyroidism that later progressed to Graves' ophthalmopathy. The chain links TRBV12-5 to TRBJ1-1; D is unresolved. The sequenced material came from blood. CDR3 loop: CASGLASAGVKAFF. CDR3 DNA sequence: TGTGCTAGTGGTTTAGCGTCAGCCGGAGTCAAAGCTTTCTTT. The whole variable domain, remainder taken from reference TRBV12-5 and TRBJ1-1, is DARVTQTPRHKVTEMGQEVTMRCQPILGHNTVFWYRQTMMQGLELLAYFRNRAPLDDSGMPKDRFSAEMPDATLATLKIQPSEPRDSAVYFCASGLASAGVKAFFGQGTRLTVV.